A single sample is the source of the 4 T cell receptor beta chains below, sequenced in a study of T cell responses to AZD1222 COVID-19 vaccine (dated by TCRdb to about 2021). The time point label, as the study defines it: baseline before first vaccination. Libraries were constructed by the immunoSEQ multiplex PCR assay. TCRdb retrieved this table from immuneACCESS and kept in-frame rearrangements only. Not all clones are present; in checked studies, unresolved V genes account for under half, and no reason is known for the remainder. This sample is represented by about 110,000 clones; nearly 90% of them were singletons. 3.2% of the sample is in the top ten clones. The source material was peripheral blood, sampled on day 0 of AZD1222 vaccination. These receptors originate from an adult in good health.

The J gene is TRBJ2-1, the V gene TRBV6-2 or TRBV6-3, with D hard to call. V was clipped by 6 bases and J by 2 bases, with 8 bases between them. Looked up from germline, CDR1 is MNHEY and CDR2 is SVGEGT. CDR3 size: 13 residues. CDR3 sequence (DNA): TGTGCCAGCAGCCACTTAACCTACAATGAGCAGTTCTTC. It yields the protein CASSHLTYNEQFF.

This chain connects TRBV7-3 to TRBJ2-1; 10 positions match TRBD2. This CDR3 has 16 amino acids. The junction had 9 bases not matched to a gene; V was cut back by 6 bases and J by 4 bases. Per germline, CDR1 SGHTA and CDR2 FQGTGA. The CDR3 nucleotides are TGTGCCAGCAGTTCCCAGATGACTAGCGGGTACAATGAGCAGTTCTTC. Protein product: CASSSQMTSGYNEQFF.

V is TRBV7-2 and J is TRBJ1-5; D call uncertain. Germline values: CDR1 SGHTA, CDR2 FQGNSA. This CDR3 has 13 residues. V was clipped by 5 bases and J by 4 bases, with 9 bases between them. Here the CDR3 DNA reads TGTGCCAGCAGCCTCCGGCCTAATCAGCCCCAGCATTTT. This codes for CASSLRPNQPQHF. Supplemented by reference TRBV7-2 and TRBJ1-5, the full variable domain reads GAGVSQSPSNKVTEKGKDVELRCDPISGHTALYWYRQSLGQGLEFLIYFQGNSAPDKSGLPSDRFSAERTGGSVSTLTIQRTQQEDSAVYLCASSLRPNQPQHFGDGTRLSIL.

This clone was observed a handful of times. The rearrangement joins TRBV3-1 (or the pseudogene TRBV3-2) to TRBJ1-5, with a weak D call TRBD1 (6 bases). This CDR3 contains 14 residues. Trimming pared 3 bases from V and 7 bases from J, leaving 13 bases between. Germline CDR1 and CDR2: LGHDT and YNNKEL (reference sequence). CDR3 amino acids: CASSHRGSRQPQHF. The CDR3 region has the DNA TGTGCCAGCAGCCATAGGGGGTCCCGGCAGCCCCAGCATTTT.